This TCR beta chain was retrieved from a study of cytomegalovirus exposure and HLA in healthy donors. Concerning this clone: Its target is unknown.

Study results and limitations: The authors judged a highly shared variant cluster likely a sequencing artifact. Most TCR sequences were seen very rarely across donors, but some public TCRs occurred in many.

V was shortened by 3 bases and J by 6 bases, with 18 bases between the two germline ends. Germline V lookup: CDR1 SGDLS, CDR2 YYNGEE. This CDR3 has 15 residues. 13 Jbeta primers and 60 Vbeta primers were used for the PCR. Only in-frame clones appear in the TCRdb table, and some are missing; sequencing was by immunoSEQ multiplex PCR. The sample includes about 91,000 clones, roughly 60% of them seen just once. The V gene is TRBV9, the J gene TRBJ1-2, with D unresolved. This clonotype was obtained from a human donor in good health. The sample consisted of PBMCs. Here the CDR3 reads CASSADAVVWDGYTF. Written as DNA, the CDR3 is TGTGCCAGCAGCGCCGACGCGGTAGTCTGGGATGGCTACACCTTC. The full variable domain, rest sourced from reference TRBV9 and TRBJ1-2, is DSGVTQTPKHLITATGQRVTLRCSPRSGDLSVYWYQQSLDQGLQFLIQYYNGEERAKGNILERFSAQQFPDLHSELNLSSLELGDSALYFCASSADAVVWDGYTFGSGTRLTVV.